The 15 T cell receptor beta chains below were found in one sample sequenced in a study of blood T cell repertoires in COVID-19. Here immunoSEQ multiplex PCR was the method, and the copy in TCRdb shows in-frame clones only, minus some. The sample holds 310,000 or so clones, more than 70% seen once. The sample taken for sequencing was peripheral blood. Receptors were obtained from a young man who had recovered from COVID-19.

V gene TRBV2 combines with J gene TRBJ2-7; a possible D gene is TRBD1 (6 bases). The V end lost 2 bases, the J end lost 3 bases, and 17 bases lay between the germline ends. The CDR3 runs to 16 residues. CDR1 is SNHLY, CDR2 FYNNEI, per germline. For the CDR3, the DNA is TGTGCCAGCAGTGAATTGGGGGCGCAGGAGGTCTACGAGCAGTACTTC. This encodes CASSELGAQEVYEQYF. The full variable domain, in which reference TRBV2 and TRBJ2-7 provide the parts outside the CDR3, is EPEVTQTPSHQVTQMGQEVILRCVPISNHLYFYWYRQILGQKVEFLVSFYNNEISEKSEIFDDQFSVERPDGSNFTLKIRSTKLEDSAMYFCASSELGAQEVYEQYFGPGTRLTVT.

The chain uses TRBV6-1 and TRBJ1-4; a weak D match, TRBD1 (5 bases). V was cut by 1 base and J by 6 bases, with 15 bases left in between. CDR3 length: 16 amino acids. The germline V gene encodes CDR1 MNHNS and CDR2 SASEGT. The CDR3 DNA sequence: TGTGCCAGCAGTGAAGGGGCGGGGGTTGGTGATGAAAAACTGTTTTTT. This encodes CASSEGAGVGDEKLFF.

V and J are TRBV5-4 and TRBJ1-3, with TRBD1 identical over 7 bases. In germline, CDR1 is SGHNT, CDR2 YYREEE (reference sequence). Trimming cost V 4 bases and J 0 bases; bases outside gene matches: 13. The CDR3 is 18 amino acids. CDR3 loop: CASSLTRTGPNSGNTIYF. CDR3 sequence (DNA): TGTGCCAGCAGCCTAACTAGGACAGGCCCCAACTCTGGAAACACCATATATTTT. Full variable domain (rest looked up from reference TRBV5-4 and TRBJ1-3): ETGVTQSPTHLIKTRGQQVTLRCSSQSGHNTVSWYQQALGQGPQFIFQYYREEENGRGNFPPRFSGLQFPNYSSELNVNALELDDSALYLCASSLTRTGPNSGNTIYFGEGSWLTVV.

The gene calls are TRBV6-1 and TRBJ1-2; TRBD1 might be the D (6 bases). Germline V gene data show CDR1 as MNHNS and CDR2 as SASEGT. V shed 3 bases and J shed 0 bases, with 14 bases lying between them. This CDR3 is built from 16 residues. CDR3 in DNA: TGTGCCAGCAGTGAGAGGGGGGGCGGAACTAACTATGGCTACACCTTC. Protein: CASSERGGGTNYGYTF.

The chain uses TRBV5-4 and TRBJ1-2, with D possibly matching TRBD1 (6 bases). CDR3 length: 14 residues. The V gene lost 5 bases and the J gene lost 7 bases, with 18 bases spanning the gap. In germline, CDR1 is SGHNT, CDR2 YYREEE (reference sequence). The CDR3 DNA reads TGTGCCAGCAGTAGGGGGGGCGAAGATTTTGGCTACACCTTC. The encoded protein is CASSRGGEDFGYTF.

The chain links TRBV7-9 to TRBJ1-1; TRBD1 matches 9 bases. Germline V gene sequence: CDR1 SEHNR, CDR2 FQNEAQ (reference sequence). With V trimmed by 3 bases and J by 1 base, 6 bases remained unmatched. This CDR3 spans 16 amino acids. The DNA for the CDR3 is TGTGCCAGCAGCTTGGCAGACAGGGGGGCGAACACTGAAGCTTTCTTT. This sequence encodes CASSLADRGANTEAFF.

The chain recombines TRBV28 with TRBJ2-3, with 13 bases identical to TRBD2. The CDR3 is 16 residues long. CDR1 and CDR2 (germline): MDHEN, SYDVKM. After removal of 5 bases from V and 4 bases from J, the junction contained 6 bases not matched to a gene. The CDR3 DNA sequence: TGTGCCAGCAGTCGAGGACTAGCGGGAGTCTCAGATACGCAGTATTTT. Translation gives CASSRGLAGVSDTQYF.

The chain recombines TRBV20-1 with TRBJ1-1; TRBD1 might be the D (6 bases). CDR3 length: 12 amino acids. CDR1 DFQATT and CDR2 SNEGSKA come from the germline V gene (reference sequence). V lost 3 bases and J 5 bases, leaving 10 bases between the germline ends. The CDR3 region has the DNA TGCAGTGCTAGTGGCCAGGGGACTGAAGCTTTCTTT. Its protein is CSASGQGTEAFF.

V and J are TRBV7-3 and TRBJ1-1, with 9 bases aligning to TRBD1. The J segment lost 10 bases and the V segment lost 4 bases, leaving 4 bases of the junction unmatched. Looked up from germline, CDR1 is SGHTA and CDR2 is FQGTGA. The CDR3 is 12 amino acids. This CDR3 reads CASSSGTGLAFF. The CDR3 DNA reads as TGTGCCAGCAGCTCTGGGACAGGGTTAGCTTTCTTT.

V is TRBV7-6 and J is TRBJ1-1; 7 bases line up with TRBD1. The CDR3 sequence is 13 residues long. The germline V gene encodes CDR1 SGHVS and CDR2 FNYEAQ. Unmatched junction bases numbered 6, after V lost 5 bases and J lost 6 bases. CDR3 nucleotides: TGTGCCAGCAGCCGGGGGACAGAACCTGAAGCTTTCTTT. It translates to CASSRGTEPEAFF.

This chain uses TRBV19 with TRBJ2-7; D might be TRBD2 (5 bases). CDR3 length: 14 residues. Trimming cost V 3 bases and J 7 bases, with 16 bases left between them. The V gene's germline CDR1 is LNHDA and CDR2 SQIVND (reference sequence). The CDR3: CASSIPDAGGEQYF. The CDR3 DNA sequence: TGTGCCAGTAGTATCCCCGATGCTGGCGGGGAGCAGTACTTC. The full variable domain, completed using reference TRBV19 and TRBJ2-7, is DGGITQSPKYLFRKEGQNVTLSCEQNLNHDAMYWYRQDPGQGLRLIYYSQIVNDFQKGDIAEGYSVSREKKESFPLTVTSAQKNPTAFYLCASSIPDAGGEQYFGPGTRLTVT.

V usage is TRBV24-1 and J usage is TRBJ1-2; D is unresolved. The CDR3 runs to 12 residues. CDR1 KGHDR and CDR2 SFDVKD come from the germline V gene. V was clipped by 7 bases and J by 8 bases, with 13 bases between them. The CDR3 DNA reads as TGTGCCACCAGGAGAGGGATAATGGGCTACACCTTC. It encodes CATRRGIMGYTF.

This clone was seen only once. The chain links TRBV19 to TRBJ2-2, with 7 bases that match TRBD1. V trimming: 10 bases; J trimming: 4 bases; junction bases outside the gene matches: 9. The CDR3 is 14 amino acids. CDR1 is LNHDA, CDR2 SQIVND, per germline (reference sequence). The CDR3 DNA follows: TGTGCCACCGGAGTGACAGGGACCACCGGGGAGCTGTTTTTT. It specifies CATGVTGTTGELFF. Complete variable domain (other parts from reference TRBV19 and TRBJ2-2): DGGITQSPKYLFRKEGQNVTLSCEQNLNHDAMYWYRQDPGQGLRLIYYSQIVNDFQKGDIAEGYSVSREKKESFPLTVTSAQKNPTAFYLCATGVTGTTGELFFGEGSRLTVL.

The chain couples TRBV9 to TRBJ2-3; maybe TRBD2 (6 bases). The germline V and J ends were trimmed by 0 bases and 0 bases, with 8 bases remaining between them. The CDR3 runs to 15 residues. The germline gives CDR1 SGDLS, CDR2 YYNGEE. The DNA of the CDR3 is TGTGCCAGCAGCGTAGGACTAGAAAGCACAGATACGCAGTATTTT. Translated: CASSVGLESTDTQYF.

This rearrangement joins TRBV6-1 to TRBJ1-1, with TRBD1 as a possible D gene (5 bases). Germline CDR1 MNHNS, CDR2 SASEGT. Trimming cost V 1 base and J 4 bases, with 10 bases left between them. CDR3 length: 14 amino acids. The CDR3 bases are TGTGCCAGCAGTGAAGGGCAGGGCCCCACTGAAGCTTTCTTT. Protein: CASSEGQGPTEAFF.